Listed below are T cell receptor beta chains from one sample, sequenced in a study of T-cell memory formation after mild COVID-19. One entry per CDR3 protein results from TCRdb running MiXCR on the 5' RACE reads. Here the sample spans fewer than 550,000 distinct CDR3 sequences, approximately 20% being singletons. Sequenced material: PBMCs or a T cell subset sorted from them (not recorded which). The receptors stem from an adult woman who had mild COVID-19 (a few samples of this study predate the infection). Cell type and time point are not known. Each CDR3 is given with its conserved first and last residue. A D gene is named only where the DNA matches it firmly. For some rows the clone size is stated as once, few or many, or as a class when expanded; others skip it.

clone size,D gene,V gene,J gene,CDR3 DNA,CDR3 protein
few,TRBD2,TRBV5-1,TRBJ2-2,TGCGCCAGCACGGGACTAGCGGGAGAGACCGGGGAGCTGTTTTTT,CASTGLAGETGELFF
.,.,TRBV29-1,TRBJ1-3,TGCAGCGTTGAGGCAGGGCCAGGAAACACCATATATTTT,CSVEAGPGNTIYF
few,.,TRBV5-6,TRBJ2-1,TGTGCCAGCAGCCAGGTGGGAGACAATTCGCAGCAGTTCTTC,CASSQVGDNSQQFF
.,.,TRBV29-1,TRBJ2-3,TGCAGCGTTGTGGGCGGGTCTAGCACAGATACGCAGTATTTT,CSVVGGSSTDTQYF
once,.,TRBV29-1,TRBJ2-1,TGCAGCTGTGTGTACAGACTAGTCAATGAGCAGTTCTTC,CSCVYRLVNEQFF
.,TRBD2,TRBV7-3,TRBJ2-3,TGTGCCAGCTCGCCGGGACTAGCGGGACATGGAGATACGCAGTATTTT,CASSPGLAGHGDTQYF
few,.,TRBV15,TRBJ1-1,TGTGCCACCAGGTCTGGACATTTGAACACTGAAGCTTTCTTT,CATRSGHLNTEAFF
few,.,TRBV29-1,TRBJ2-1,TGCAGCGTTGTGGGTACGAGCTCCTACAATGAGCAGTTCTTC,CSVVGTSSYNEQFF
.,TRBD1,TRBV7-3,TRBJ2-3,TGTGCCAGCAGCCGGACACCGGGGACAGGGACAGATACGCAGTATTTT,CASSRTPGTGTDTQYF
.,.,TRBV4-1,TRBJ1-2,TGCGCCAGCAGCCAAGAGATTTTGGGGTCTTCTAACTATGGCTACACCTTC,CASSQEILGSSNYGYTF
many,.,TRBV27,TRBJ2-7,TGTGCCAGCAGTTGGGATGGGCGTTCCGCCGAGCAGTACTTC,CASSWDGRSAEQYF
.,.,TRBV12-3/TRBV12-4,TRBJ1-2,TGTGCCAGCAGTTTGACAGAGGAAGTCATGGATTTCGGCTACACCTTC,CASSLTEEVMDFGYTF
few,.,TRBV20-1,TRBJ2-1,TGCAGTGCGCGCTCTTTAGCCGGGGGGCTCTACAATGAGCAGTTCTTC,CSARSLAGGLYNEQFF
few,TRBD2,TRBV12-3/TRBV12-4,TRBJ2-7,TGTGCCAGCAGTCTCCCCGGACTAGCGGGATGGTACGAGCAGTACTTC,CASSLPGLAGWYEQYF
once,.,TRBV12-3/TRBV12-4,TRBJ2-4,TGTGCCAGCAGTTTAATCGGACAAAACATTCAGTACTTC,CASSLIGQNIQYF
.,.,TRBV20-1,TRBJ2-1,TGCAGTGCTAGAGATCCTCGGTATGAGCAGTTCTTC,CSARDPRYEQFF
many,.,TRBV4-3,TRBJ1-4,TGCGCCAGCAGCCTTGTCTTAAGTAATGAAAAACTGTTTTTT,CASSLVLSNEKLFF
many,.,TRBV5-1,TRBJ2-3,TGCGCCAGCAGCTTGGGTGCTGGAGCCTATAGCACAGATACGCAGTATTTT,CASSLGAGAYSTDTQYF
few,.,TRBV12-3/TRBV12-4,TRBJ2-1,TGTGCCAGCAGCCACCCCGGGAGAACCTACAATGAGCAGTTCTTC,CASSHPGRTYNEQFF
.,TRBD2,TRBV5-5,TRBJ2-3,TGTGCCAGCAGCTTGGGGGGACTAGCGGGAGGAGATACGCAGTATTTT,CASSLGGLAGGDTQYF
few,.,TRBV3-1,TRBJ2-2,TGTGCCAGCAGCCAAGTAAATCGACCCGGGGAGCTGTTTTTT,CASSQVNRPGELFF
few,.,TRBV7-9,TRBJ1-6,TGTGCCAGCAGCTTATTGGGGGGTGGTAATTCACCCCTCCACTTT,CASSLLGGGNSPLHF
few,.,TRBV2,TRBJ1-4,TGTGCCAGCACCTATTACGAGGGAGAAAAACTGTTTTTT,CASTYYEGEKLFF
.,.,TRBV6-2/TRBV6-3,TRBJ2-1,TGTGCCAGCAGACAAAGGGGGGCCGGGTACAATGAGCAGTTCTTC,CASRQRGAGYNEQFF
few,TRBD2,TRBV14,TRBJ2-3,TGTGCCAGCAGCCCATTTAGCGGGGGAGGAAGCACAGATACGCAGTATTTT,CASSPFSGGGSTDTQYF
.,TRBD1,TRBV6-6,TRBJ1-1,TGTGCCAGCAGTCCGTGGACAGGAACTATTACTGAAGCTTTCTTT,CASSPWTGTITEAFF
.,.,TRBV23-1,TRBJ1-1,TGCGCCAGCAGCCCCCTCGGGCAGTCGAACACTGAAGCTTTCTTT,CASSPLGQSNTEAFF
few,TRBD1,TRBV7-9,TRBJ1-5,TGTGCCAGCAGCGGGACAGACAATCAGCCCCAGCATTTT,CASSGTDNQPQHF
few,TRBD2,TRBV12-3/TRBV12-4,TRBJ2-5,TGTGCCAGCAGTTTTCGACTAGCGGGGGTGGAGACCCAGTACTTC,CASSFRLAGVETQYF
few,.,TRBV9,TRBJ1-1,TGTGCCAGCAGCGTAGGAGACATTAACACTGAAGCTTTCTTT,CASSVGDINTEAFF
.,.,TRBV2,TRBJ1-5,TGTGCCAGCAGTGGGGCTGAGTCAAGCAATCAGCCCCAGCATTTT,CASSGAESSNQPQHF
.,.,TRBV3-1,TRBJ2-4,TGTGCCAGCAGCCCCCCCGGCAGGGGGGACATTCAGTACTTC,CASSPPGRGDIQYF
few,.,TRBV6-2/TRBV6-3,TRBJ2-2,TGTGCCAGCAGTGCAACTAGCACCGGGGAGCTGTTTTTT,CASSATSTGELFF
few,TRBD1,TRBV15,TRBJ1-1,TGTGCCACCAGCAGAGGGACAGGGGGCATCACTGAAGCTTTCTTT,CATSRGTGGITEAFF
.,TRBD2,TRBV29-1,TRBJ2-1,TGCAGCGTTGAAGGCAGCTCTGGGGGGGTCTACAATGAGCAGTTCTTC,CSVEGSSGGVYNEQFF
.,.,TRBV12-3/TRBV12-4,TRBJ1-5,TGTGCCAGCAGTTCAGTCCCCTACTACAGTCAGCCCCAGCATTTT,CASSSVPYYSQPQHF
.,.,TRBV11-2,TRBJ2-3,TGTGCCAGCACATCATATAGCACAGATACGCAGTATTTT,CASTSYSTDTQYF
few,TRBD2,TRBV29-1,TRBJ2-1,TGCAGCGTTGAAGATGGCCTAGCGGGGGCGTCCTACAATGAGCAGTTCTTC,CSVEDGLAGASYNEQFF
.,TRBD1,TRBV7-9,TRBJ2-1,TGTGCCAGCAGCGCCCCCGGGACAGCCTTTAGTAATGAGCAGTTCTTC,CASSAPGTAFSNEQFF
many,.,TRBV24-1,TRBJ1-1,TGTGCCACCAGTGGGTTGAACACTGAAGCTTTCTTT,CATSGLNTEAFF
.,.,TRBV5-1,TRBJ1-1,TGCGCCAGCAGCTTCTCGGGGGCAGAAGCTTTCTTT,CASSFSGAEAFF
few,.,TRBV29-1,TRBJ1-1,TGCAGCGTTGCCCTAACTACCTTTGAAGCTTTCTTT,CSVALTTFEAFF
many,TRBD2,TRBV7-2,TRBJ2-1,TGTGCCAGCAGCTCCCCGGGACTAGCGGGGGGGCTCTATGAGCAGTTCTTC,CASSSPGLAGGLYEQFF
few,TRBD2,TRBV29-1,TRBJ2-5,TGCAGCGTATCCACGACCGCTAGCGGACAAGAGACCCAGTACTTC,CSVSTTASGQETQYF
few,TRBD1,TRBV5-5,TRBJ1-2,TGTGCCAGCAGCTTGGATGGACAGGGCAGTGGCTACACCTTC,CASSLDGQGSGYTF
.,.,TRBV10-3,TRBJ2-3,TGTGCCATCAGTGAGTCGGTCAGAAGCACAGATACGCAGTATTTT,CAISESVRSTDTQYF
.,.,TRBV10-3,TRBJ2-7,TGTGCCACTAGAGCTGTGGGAGGTTACTCCTACGAGCAGTACTTC,CATRAVGGYSYEQYF
many,TRBD1,TRBV5-5,TRBJ1-2,TGTGCCAGCAGCCCAGGGGGCGGCTATGGCTACACCTTC,CASSPGGGYGYTF
few,.,TRBV6-1,TRBJ1-1,TGTGCCAGCAGGGACGTGGGGGCTGAAGCTTTCTTT,CASRDVGAEAFF
few,TRBD1,TRBV10-3,TRBJ2-7,TGTGCCATCAGGCAAGGACAGGGGGCGTCGTCAGAGCAGTACTTC,CAIRQGQGASSEQYF
.,.,TRBV6-5,TRBJ1-3,TGTGCCAGCATGGGAGGGCTCGGAAACACCATATATTTT,CASMGGLGNTIYF
few,.,TRBV4-3,TRBJ2-3,TGCGCCAGCAGCCAAGTAGTCCACCGGGGGGATACGCAGTATTTT,CASSQVVHRGDTQYF